A selection of T cell receptor beta chains follows, all from one sample in a study of spatial heterogeneity in lung cancer. One entry per CDR3 protein, called by TCRdb with MiXCR from the 5' RACE reads. Among about 38,000 distinct CDR3 sequences, 7.5% were seen once, and the ten largest hold 25% to 35%. This sample comprised PBMCs, obtained at surgery. These receptors all stem from a male donor with early-stage non-small cell lung cancer. Both conserved end residues are trimmed from each CDR3. Not all rows give a size; the values are once, few, many and, for expanded clones, a class.

>13|TRBV5-1|TRBJ2-1|few
ASSFGLAGENEQF
>12|TRBV12-3/TRBV12-4|TRBJ2-5|many
ASSLGTSQETQY
>11|TRBV12-3/TRBV12-4|TRBJ1-2|many
ASSFGGYYGYT
>15|TRBV5-1|TRBJ1-1|.
ASRSGQGVLRNTEAF
>13|TRBV24-1|TRBJ2-1|many
ATSDSRTADNEQF
>10|TRBV29-1|TRBJ1-1|many
SAVGLGAEAF
>13|TRBV18|TRBJ2-1|.
ASSPGRPEDSEQF
>12|TRBV6-5|TRBJ1-6|few
ASSPGGLYSPLH
>13|TRBV10-3|TRBJ2-1|many
AISGRAQDYNEQF
>17|TRBV4-2|TRBJ2-3|many
ASSQRQTGLAGGTDTQY
>13|TRBV27|TRBJ2-7|many
ASSTGQGNSYEQY
>13|TRBV7-2|TRBJ1-5|many
ASSSGGRQNQPQH
>11|TRBV11-2|TRBJ1-2|many
ASSLDRARGYT
>10|TRBV7-9|TRBJ1-2|many
ASTTGIYGYT
>14|TRBV24-1|TRBJ2-3|many
ATSDLAQSSTDTQY
>11|TRBV6-5|TRBJ2-7|many
ASSYSGHIEQY
>13|TRBV7-2|TRBJ2-3|medium-sized
ASSFVQASTDTQY
>16|TRBV11-3|TRBJ2-2|few
ASSVSRTSTGNTGELF
>14|TRBV4-2|TRBJ2-5|many
ASSQRLAGGLETQY
>10|TRBV6-5|TRBJ1-1|many
ASSYSDAEAF
>13|TRBV28|TRBJ1-1|few
ASSFSHTRVRKAF
>13|TRBV12-3/TRBV12-4|TRBJ2-1|many
ASSLGGGSRYEQF
>13|TRBV7-2|TRBJ1-5|many
ASSLYRGQNQPQH
>15|TRBV6-1|TRBJ2-1|few
ASSESWTGLTYNEQF
>13|TRBV11-2|TRBJ2-2|.
ASSFPSGATGELF
>12|TRBV7-9|TRBJ1-5|many
ASSPGGGNQPQH
>15|TRBV12-3/TRBV12-4|TRBJ2-1|many
ASSQSFGTGRMDEQF
>11|TRBV27|TRBJ1-1|.
ASNPSGETEAF
>13|TRBV7-9|TRBJ1-1|.
ASSLGGTGETEAF
>13|TRBV20-1|TRBJ2-6|few
SARSSGSGANVLT
>11|TRBV30|TRBJ1-2|once
AWTPLRMNGYT
>11|TRBV30|TRBJ1-6|many
AEGQYYNSPLH
>10|TRBV15|TRBJ1-1|many
ATSRVNTEAF
>9|TRBV18|TRBJ2-5|few
ASSPGETQY
>13|TRBV3-1|TRBJ1-5|many
ASSQAGDSNQPQH
>11|TRBV20-1|TRBJ2-3|many
SAPVGAVDTQY
>11|TRBV2|TRBJ2-5|many
ASRVDRQETQY
>13|TRBV12-3/TRBV12-4|TRBJ2-7|.
ASSRSGTATYEQY
>14|TRBV5-1|TRBJ2-2|many
ASSFLAGERTGELF
>12|TRBV11-2|TRBJ1-1|.
ASSSTRGLTEAF
>14|TRBV4-1|TRBJ2-2|few
ASSPGARPNTGELF
>14|TRBV7-2|TRBJ2-5|many
ASSLAGGFFQETQY
>15|TRBV20-1|TRBJ1-1|many
SARVPDIRRMNTEAF
>19|TRBV4-3|TRBJ2-6|medium-sized
ASSQDFGTDSLFSGANVLT
>13|TRBV3-1|TRBJ2-3|many
ASSSLAGASDTQY
>11|TRBV6-2/TRBV6-3|TRBJ1-1|many
ASSYVLNTEAF
>13|TRBV6-2/TRBV6-3|TRBJ2-5|many
ASSYPKWQAQTQY
>12|TRBV7-2|TRBJ1-5|many
ASSPDNSNQPQH
>13|TRBV20-1|TRBJ2-3|many
SASRGTGLPNTQY
>14|TRBV3-1|TRBJ2-3|few
ASSQGISGSTDTQY
>14|TRBV6-5|TRBJ1-6|few
ASSYSRVAYNSPLH
>14|TRBV5-1|TRBJ1-2|many
ASSAGGPTGTEGYT
>13|TRBV19|TRBJ1-1|.
AGSKGQGLYTEAF
>13|TRBV6-6|TRBJ2-7|many
ASSHLRPNSYEQY
>13|TRBV6-6|TRBJ2-5|.
ASSGTGGERETQY
>12|TRBV5-1|TRBJ2-3|.
ASSTGQATDTQY
>13|TRBV6-1|TRBJ1-1|many
ASSEARRENTEAF
>12|TRBV5-1|TRBJ1-1|few
ASSGASSNTEAF